The 16 T cell receptor beta chains listed next were all sequenced from one sample in a study of cytomegalovirus exposure and HLA in healthy donors. PCR was performed using 60 Vbeta and 13 Jbeta primers. Some clones are missing from TCRdb's copy, which holds only in-frame ones; the method was immunoSEQ multiplex PCR. The repertoire holds 140,000 to 150,000 clones, with 78% as singletons. The sample was PBMCs. The receptors stem from a woman younger than 35 in good health and CMV-seropositive.

This chain joins TRBV5-6 and TRBJ1-2, with D hard to call. This CDR3 contains 14 residues. V was pared by 3 bases and J by 5 bases, with 14 bases between. The germline V gene has CDR1 SGHDT and CDR2 YYEEEE. CDR3 coding DNA: TGTGCCAGCAGCTCCCTAAGTGAGGCGTATGGCTACACCTTC. Its translation is CASSSLSEAYGYTF.

The rearrangement joins TRBV19 to TRBJ1-5; D not resolved. Germline assignment: CDR1 LNHDA and CDR2 SQIVND (reference sequence). The V end lost 3 bases, the J end lost 2 bases, and 8 bases lay between the germline ends. The CDR3 loop spans 14 amino acids. The CDR3 region is CASSMVTGNQPQHF. The CDR3 bases are TGTGCCAGTAGTATGGTAACAGGCAATCAGCCCCAGCATTTT.

J is TRBJ2-1 and V is TRBV7-2; 14 nucleotides align to TRBD2. The J segment lost 5 bases and the V segment lost 5 bases, leaving 2 bases of the junction unmatched. Looked up from germline, CDR1 is SGHTA and CDR2 is FQGNSA. The CDR3 loop spans 15 amino acids. The CDR3 sequence: CASSPTSGGDNEQFF. The CDR3 coding sequence is TGTGCCAGCAGCCCGACTAGCGGGGGGGACAATGAGCAGTTCTTC.

The gene calls are TRBV11-2 and TRBJ2-7, with TRBD1 matching 8 bases. The V segment lost 4 bases and the J segment 1 base; nucleotides outside the gene matches: 12. The V gene's germline CDR1 is SGHAT and CDR2 FQNNGV. CDR3 size: 17 residues. The CDR3 nucleotides are TGTGCCAGCAGCTCAATCTCGATCCGGGACAGGTCCTACGAGCAGTACTTC. It is translated as CASSSISIRDRSYEQYF.

This clone was counted a few times. For the CDR3, the DNA is TGTGCCAGCAGTGAGACCGGGACAGGGCCCTACGAGCAGTACTTC. Amino acid sequence: CASSETGTGPYEQYF. The chain carries TRBV2 and TRBJ2-5; 9 nucleotides match TRBD1. The J call may not be correct, given that the DNA end is closer to TRBJ2-7. The CDR3 is 15 residues long. In germline, CDR1 is SNHLY, CDR2 FYNNEI.

About this clone: Other DNA sequences in this specimen translate into the identical CDR3. The chain has TRBV20-1 and TRBJ2-7; D is perhaps TRBD2 (6 bases). The CDR3 loop spans 11 amino acids. V lost 3 bases to trimming and J lost 4 bases, with 7 bases between them. CDR1 is DFQATT and CDR2 is SNEGSKA in the germline V gene (reference sequence). CDR3 nucleotide sequence: TGCAGTGCTAGGGGGGGTTACGAGCAGTACTTC. Translating it yields CSARGGYEQYF.

The J gene is TRBJ2-2, the V gene TRBV6-1, with 9 bases lining up with TRBD1. Germline CDR1 MNHNS, CDR2 SASEGT. CDR3 size: 14 residues. Trimming took 8 bases from V and 2 from J; bases not matched to a gene: 3. This CDR3 is CASGGQGNTGELFF. The CDR3 DNA follows: TGTGCCAGCGGGGGACAGGGTAACACCGGGGAGCTGTTTTTT.

The chain links TRBV19 to TRBJ1-6; a possible D gene is TRBD1 (5 bases). The germline gives CDR1 LNHDA, CDR2 SQIVND (reference sequence). Deletions cut 0 bases from V and 8 bases from J, with 11 bases between. This CDR3 spans 15 amino acids. The CDR3 nucleotides are TGTGCCAGTAGTATAGATCACGGCAGGGATTCACCCCTCCACTTT. Encoded protein: CASSIDHGRDSPLHF. Full variable domain (missing parts from reference TRBV19 and TRBJ1-6): DGGITQSPKYLFRKEGQNVTLSCEQNLNHDAMYWYRQDPGQGLRLIYYSQIVNDFQKGDIAEGYSVSREKKESFPLTVTSAQKNPTAFYLCASSIDHGRDSPLHFGNGTRLTVT.

This clone was seen a single time. This chain uses TRBV18 with TRBJ1-6; tentatively, D is TRBD1 (6 bases). Germline V gene sequence: CDR1 KGHSH, CDR2 LQKENI. V was cut by 1 base and J by 7 bases, with 17 bases left in between. This CDR3 spans 17 amino acids. The CDR3 bases are TGTGCCAGCTCACCACTCAGTACTGCTGGACAGAATTCACCCCTCCACTTT. The encoded protein is CASSPLSTAGQNSPLHF.

This chain joins TRBV5-6 and TRBJ1-1, with TRBD1 identical over 7 bases. Germline lookup yields CDR1 SGHDT and CDR2 YYEEEE. J was trimmed by 1 base and V by 4 bases; bases with no gene match: 4. This CDR3 has 14 amino acids. The CDR3 spells CASSPDRRNTEAFF. DNA of the CDR3: TGTGCCAGCAGCCCGGACAGGAGGAACACTGAAGCTTTCTTT.

The chain has TRBV5-5 and TRBJ1-5; TRBD1 might be the D (6 bases). The CDR3 spans 14 residues. V gave up 4 bases and J gave up 2 bases, with 10 bases separating them. Germline V CDR1 and CDR2: SGHKS, YYEKEE (reference sequence). The CDR3 is CASSEHRGNQPQHF. Written as DNA, the CDR3 is TGTGCCAGCAGCGAGCACAGGGGCAATCAGCCCCAGCATTTT.

The V call is TRBV5-8, the J call TRBJ1-2; TRBD1 agrees at 8 bases. This CDR3 comprises 14 residues. Losses at the gene ends were 2 bases for V and 2 bases for J; bases not matched to a gene: 2. From germline, CDR1 is SGHTS and CDR2 YDEGEE. The CDR3 DNA is TGTGCCAGCAGCTTACACAGGGGGAACTATGGCTACACCTTC. Translation: CASSLHRGNYGYTF.

The chain uses TRBV27 and TRBJ1-1; D remains ambiguous. Trimming removed 4 bases from V and 3 bases from J, with 9 bases in between. The CDR3 contains 13 residues. CDR1 and CDR2 from the germline V gene are MNHEY and SMNVEV (reference sequence). CDR3 amino acids: CASSYQRYTEAFF. Written as DNA, the CDR3 is TGTGCCAGCAGTTATCAGCGGTACACTGAAGCTTTCTTT.

This chain joins TRBV10-1 and TRBJ2-3; TRBD2 agrees at 7 bases. The CDR3 extends over 15 amino acids. V shed 2 bases, J shed 1 base, and the junction held 3 bases outside the gene matches. Germline V gene data show CDR1 as WNHNN and CDR2 as SYGVQD (reference sequence). CDR3: CASSEGGGGTDTQYF. The DNA of the CDR3 is TGCGCCAGCAGTGAGGGGGGGGGAGGCACAGATACGCAGTATTTT.

This clone was counted only a few times. The chain couples TRBV11-2 to TRBJ2-1, with 8 bases lining up with TRBD2. Germline-derived CDR1 and CDR2 are SGHAT and FQNNGV. The CDR3 runs 17 residues. The junction had 10 bases not matched to a gene; V was cut back by 1 base and J by 5 bases. CDR3 sequence (DNA): TGTGCCAGCAGCTTAGCAGTTTTCGGGACTAGTCACAATGAGCAGTTCTTC. It yields the protein CASSLAVFGTSHNEQFF. Complete variable domain (other parts from reference TRBV11-2 and TRBJ2-1): EAGVAQSPRYKIIEKRQSVAFWCNPISGHATLYWYQQILGQGPKLLIQFQNNGVVDDSQLPKDRFSAERLKGVDSTLKIQPAKLEDSAVYLCASSLAVFGTSHNEQFFGPGTRLTVL.

V usage is TRBV5-4 and J usage is TRBJ2-1; D might be TRBD2 (6 bases). Deletions cut 5 bases from V and 0 bases from J, with 15 bases between. The CDR3 covers 16 residues. CDR1 is SGHNT, CDR2 YYREEE, per germline (reference sequence). CDR3 sequence reads: CASSIGGPSSYNEQFF. The CDR3 bases are TGTGCCAGCAGTATCGGAGGGCCTAGCTCCTACAATGAGCAGTTCTTC.